The rows below give T cell receptor beta chains drawn from one sample of a study of cytomegalovirus exposure and HLA in healthy donors. Measured with immunoSEQ multiplex PCR; TCRdb has only the in-frame clones, and not every one. In the table there are roughly 190,000 clones, approximately 90% of which are singletons. The sample consisted of PBMCs. These receptor sequences come from a boy aged 2 to 9 in good health and CMV-seronegative. Both conserved end residues are part of each CDR3. A D gene is named only where the DNA matches it firmly. Some rows mark clone size as missing; the rest say once, few, many or name a class of expanded clone.

d_gene	v_gene	abundance	j_gene	CDR3nt	CDR3aa
TRBD2	TRBV5-1	-	TRBJ2-1	TGCGCCAGCAGCTCCGGACTAGCGGGAGGATTGGCCTACAATGAGCAGTTCTTC	CASSSGLAGGLAYNEQFF
-	TRBV27	-	TRBJ1-4	TGTGCCAGCAGTGAGGACACTGACAGGGAAAAACTGTTTTTT	CASSEDTDREKLFF
TRBD2	TRBV7-9	-	TRBJ2-3	TGTGCCAGCAGCTTAGGACTAGCGGGGATCACAGATACGCAGTATTTT	CASSLGLAGITDTQYF
-	TRBV6-5	few	TRBJ2-7	TGTGCCAGCAGTTCCGTCGGGGACGAGCAGTACTTC	CASSSVGDEQYF
TRBD1	TRBV9	-	TRBJ2-2	TGTGCCAGCAGCGGACAGGGGCCCGGGGAGCTGTTTTTT	CASSGQGPGELFF
TRBD1	TRBV5-4	-	TRBJ2-5	TGTGCCAGCAGCTTAACCGGGACAGGGGGCGCGGAGACCCAGTACTTC	CASSLTGTGGAETQYF
-	TRBV11-1	once	TRBJ1-2	TGTGCCAGCAGCCGATCGGACAGCCTCTATGGCTACACCTTC	CASSRSDSLYGYTF
-	TRBV6-1	-	TRBJ2-7	TGTGCCAGCAGTGCCAGGGGTCCCTACGAGCAGTACTTC	CASSARGPYEQYF
-	TRBV28	-	TRBJ2-1	TGTGCCAGCAGTTATCGGGGAGGTAACGATGAGCAGTTCTTC	CASSYRGGNDEQFF
TRBD2	TRBV7-6	few	TRBJ2-1	TGTGCCAGCAGCTCCACCGGACTAGCTAATAAGAATGAGCAGTTCTTC	CASSSTGLANKNEQFF
TRBD1	TRBV27	-	TRBJ1-2	TGTGCCAGCAGTTTCGCGAACCTAGCAGGGGGGATGTGGGGCTACACCTTC	CASSFANLAGGMWGYTF
TRBD1	TRBV4-1	-	TRBJ2-7	TGCGCCAGCAGCCAGACAGGGTACGAGCAGTACTTC	CASSQTGYEQYF
TRBD1	TRBV6-1	-	TRBJ2-2	TGTGCCAGCAGTGCCGGGACAGGGGTTACCGGGGAGCTGTTTTTT	CASSAGTGVTGELFF
-	TRBV5-1	few	TRBJ2-2	TGCGCCAGCAGCTTGGGGCAGGGGATTTCCGGGGAGCTGTTTTTT	CASSLGQGISGELFF
-	TRBV30	-	TRBJ2-2	TGTGCCTGGAGTGTACATACCCTCGGGACCGGGGAGCTGTTTTTT	CAWSVHTLGTGELFF
TRBD2	TRBV27	-	TRBJ2-7	TGTGCCAGCAGTCATAGGGAGGGTTACGAGCAGTACTTC	CASSHREGYEQYF
-	TRBV6-5	-	TRBJ2-3	TGTGCCAGCAGCCGATCCGTCCAGTCTGATACGCAGTATTTT	CASSRSVQSDTQYF
TRBD1	TRBV15	once	TRBJ2-7	TGTGCCACCAGCGACAGGGGGCCGCAGGGACAGTACTTC	CATSDRGPQGQYF
-	TRBV9	-	TRBJ1-6	TGTGCCAGCAGCAAAAGGGGGAGGGATTCACCCCTCCACTTT	CASSKRGRDSPLHF
-	TRBV10-3	-	TRBJ2-5	TGTGCCATCAGTGAGGGGAGCCGGGGGGAGACCCAGTACTTC	CAISEGSRGETQYF
-	TRBV29-1	-	TRBJ2-7	TGCAGCGCCGGCCGGGACATTCGTCTCTCCGAGCAGTACTTC	CSAGRDIRLSEQYF
-	TRBV7-9	few	TRBJ1-6	TGTGCCAGCAGCTCGCTGTTGAAGGGGCAATCACCCCTCCACTTT	CASSSLLKGQSPLHF
-	TRBV30	-	TRBJ2-2	TGTGCCTGGGAGACAGTCACCGGGGAGCTGTTTTTT	CAWETVTGELFF
TRBD1	TRBV28	-	TRBJ1-2	TGTGCCAGCAGAACCGCAGGACAGGGGGACTATGGCTACACCTTC	CASRTAGQGDYGYTF
TRBD1	TRBV7-9	-	TRBJ1-2	TGTTCCAGCAGCCCCTCGGGACAGGGTAACTATGGCTACACCTTC	CSSSPSGQGNYGYTF
TRBD2	TRBV15	-	TRBJ2-5	TGTGCCACCAGTAGCGGGGGGGCCTCAGAGACCCAGTACTTC	CATSSGGASETQYF
-	TRBV27	-	TRBJ2-7	TGTGCCAGCAGCTATAACCGGGACATTTCCTACGAGCAGTACTTC	CASSYNRDISYEQYF
TRBD1	TRBV7-9	-	TRBJ2-5	TGTGCCAGCACGGTCCCAAGACAGGGCACGCGGCAAGAGACCCAGTACTTC	CASTVPRQGTRQETQYF
TRBD2	TRBV10-2	-	TRBJ2-2	TGCGCCAGCAGTGAGTTTAGCGGGAGCCCCGGGGAGCTGTTTTTT	CASSEFSGSPGELFF
-	TRBV27	-	TRBJ2-3	TGTGCCAGCAGTCCCCGACAGGTTACAGATACGCAGTATTTT	CASSPRQVTDTQYF
TRBD1	TRBV28	-	TRBJ2-7	TGTGCCAGCAGACGACAGGGGGGCTCCTACGAGCAGTACTTC	CASRRQGGSYEQYF
TRBD2	TRBV5-1	-	TRBJ2-7	TGCGCCAGCAGCTTGGAGGCTAGCGGGAACTCCTACGAGCAGTACTTC	CASSLEASGNSYEQYF
TRBD2	TRBV19	-	TRBJ2-3	TGTGCCAGTAGTCGACTAGCGGGGGGGCCCGATACGCAGTATTTT	CASSRLAGGPDTQYF
-	TRBV19	-	TRBJ2-7	TGTGCCAGTAGTATAGATCGCGGGTACGAGCAGTACTTC	CASSIDRGYEQYF
-	TRBV18	-	TRBJ2-1	TGTGCCAGCGGGGGGACGGATTACAATGAGCAGTTCTTC	CASGGTDYNEQFF
TRBD2	TRBV19	-	TRBJ2-7	TGTGCCACCTCCGGGGGAGGGCTCTACGAGCAGTACTTC	CATSGGGLYEQYF
-	TRBV5-1	-	TRBJ2-2	TGCGCCAGCAGCTTCGAGGCCGGGGAGCTGTTTTTT	CASSFEAGELFF
TRBD1	TRBV5-1	-	TRBJ2-7	TGCGCCAGCAGCTGGACGGGACAGGGGAGGTACGAGCAGTACTTC	CASSWTGQGRYEQYF
-	TRBV5-8	once	TRBJ2-6	TGTGCCAGCAGCTTCCCGGGGGTTCCTGGGGCCAACGTCCTGACTTTC	CASSFPGVPGANVLTF
TRBD2	TRBV28	once	TRBJ2-3	TGTGCCAGCAGCAGGGACTACACAGATACGCAGTATTTT	CASSRDYTDTQYF
TRBD2	TRBV10-3	-	TRBJ2-7	TGTGCCATCAGTTATATTCTACTAGCGGGAGGAACCTACGAGCAGTACTTC	CAISYILLAGGTYEQYF
TRBD2	TRBV5-1	-	TRBJ2-1	TGCGCCAGCAGTCCTAGCGGGGGATACAATGAGCAGTTCTTC	CASSPSGGYNEQFF
TRBD1	TRBV6-5	-	TRBJ2-7	TGTGCCAGCAGGAAAGGACAGGGCGCAACTTACGAGCAGTACTTC	CASRKGQGATYEQYF
-	TRBV10-3	-	TRBJ2-3	TGTGCCATCAGTGAACAGGGAGATACGCAGTATTTT	CAISEQGDTQYF
-	TRBV4-1	-	TRBJ1-3	TGCGCCAGCAGCCGAGCTCGTCAGGGCATCTCTGGAAACACCATATATTTT	CASSRARQGISGNTIYF
TRBD1	TRBV9	-	TRBJ2-4	TGTGCCAGCAGCGCCCCCGGACAGGGGAACATTCAGTACTTC	CASSAPGQGNIQYF
-	TRBV28	-	TRBJ2-4	TGTGCCAGCAGTGCAAAAGGCCCGGGACAAAAGAGGGACATTCAGTACTTC	CASSAKGPGQKRDIQYF
TRBD1	TRBV5-6	-	TRBJ1-2	TGTGCCAGCAGCATTACCGGGACAGAGATTAACTATGGCTACACCTTC	CASSITGTEINYGYTF
-	TRBV29-1	-	TRBJ1-5	TGCAGCGCTGCCCGAGCGCAGGGGCAGCCCCAGCATTTT	CSAARAQGQPQHF